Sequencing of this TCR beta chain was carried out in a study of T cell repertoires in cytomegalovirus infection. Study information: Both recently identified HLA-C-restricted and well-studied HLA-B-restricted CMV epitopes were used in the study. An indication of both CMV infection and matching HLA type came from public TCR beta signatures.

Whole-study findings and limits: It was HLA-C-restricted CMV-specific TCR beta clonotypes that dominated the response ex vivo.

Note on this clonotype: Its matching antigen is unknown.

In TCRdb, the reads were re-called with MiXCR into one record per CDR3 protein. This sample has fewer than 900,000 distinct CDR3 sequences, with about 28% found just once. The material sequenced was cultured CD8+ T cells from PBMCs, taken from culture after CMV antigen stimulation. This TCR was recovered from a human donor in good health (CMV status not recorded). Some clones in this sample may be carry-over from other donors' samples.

CDR3 bases: TGCAGCGTTGAAGGTCGGCAGGGGGCTTACAATGAGCAGTTCTTC. Translation gives CSVEGRQGAYNEQFF. The chain couples TRBV29-1 to TRBJ2-1, with TRBD1 matching 8 bases. V shed 1 base and J 4 bases; nucleotides not matched to a gene: 6. This CDR3 comprises 15 residues. Germline V CDR1 and CDR2: SQVTM, ANQGSEA.